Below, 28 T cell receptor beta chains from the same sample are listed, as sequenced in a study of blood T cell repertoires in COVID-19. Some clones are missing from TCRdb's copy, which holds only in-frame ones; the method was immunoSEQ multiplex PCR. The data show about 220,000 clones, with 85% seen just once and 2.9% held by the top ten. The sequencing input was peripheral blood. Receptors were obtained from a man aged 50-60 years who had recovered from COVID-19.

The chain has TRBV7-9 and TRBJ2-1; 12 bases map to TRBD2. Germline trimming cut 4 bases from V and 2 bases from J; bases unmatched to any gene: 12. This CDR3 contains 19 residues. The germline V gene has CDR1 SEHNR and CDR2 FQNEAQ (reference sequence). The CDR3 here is CASSSSGTSGLRAYNEQFF. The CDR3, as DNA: TGTGCCAGCAGCTCCTCCGGGACTAGCGGGCTTAGGGCCTACAATGAGCAGTTCTTC.

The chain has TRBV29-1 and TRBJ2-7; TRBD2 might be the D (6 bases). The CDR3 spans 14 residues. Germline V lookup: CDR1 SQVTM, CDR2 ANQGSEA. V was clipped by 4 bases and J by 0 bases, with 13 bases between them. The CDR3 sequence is CSVGKVGSSYEQYF. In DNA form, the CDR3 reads TGCAGCGTTGGAAAAGTCGGGAGCTCCTACGAGCAGTACTTC.

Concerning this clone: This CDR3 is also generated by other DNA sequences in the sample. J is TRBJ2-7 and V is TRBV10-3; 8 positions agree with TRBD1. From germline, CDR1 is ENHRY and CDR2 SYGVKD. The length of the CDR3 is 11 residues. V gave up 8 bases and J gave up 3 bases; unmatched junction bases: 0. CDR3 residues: CAIGQGYEQYF. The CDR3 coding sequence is TGTGCCATCGGACAGGGCTACGAGCAGTACTTC.

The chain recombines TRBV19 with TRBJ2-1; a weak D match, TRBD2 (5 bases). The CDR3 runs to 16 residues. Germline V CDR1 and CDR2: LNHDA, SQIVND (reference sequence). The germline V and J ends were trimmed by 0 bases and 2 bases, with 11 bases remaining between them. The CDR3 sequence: CASSIEGRGTYNEQFF. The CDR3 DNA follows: TGTGCCAGTAGTATAGAGGGTCGGGGTACCTACAATGAGCAGTTCTTC.

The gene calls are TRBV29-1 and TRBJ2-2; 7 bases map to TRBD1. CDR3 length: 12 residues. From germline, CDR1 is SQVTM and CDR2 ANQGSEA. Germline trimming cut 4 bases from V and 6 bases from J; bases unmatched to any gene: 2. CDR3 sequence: CSVVQGAGELFF. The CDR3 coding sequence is TGCAGCGTTGTTCAGGGGGCCGGGGAGCTGTTTTTT.

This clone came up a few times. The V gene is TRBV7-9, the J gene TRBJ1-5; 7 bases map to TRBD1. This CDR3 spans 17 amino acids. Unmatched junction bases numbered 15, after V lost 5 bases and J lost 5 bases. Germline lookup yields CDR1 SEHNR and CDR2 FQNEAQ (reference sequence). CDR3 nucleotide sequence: TGTGCCAGCAGCCCCAACAACAGGGGTATCCCTCATCAGCCCCAGCATTTT. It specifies CASSPNNRGIPHQPQHF.

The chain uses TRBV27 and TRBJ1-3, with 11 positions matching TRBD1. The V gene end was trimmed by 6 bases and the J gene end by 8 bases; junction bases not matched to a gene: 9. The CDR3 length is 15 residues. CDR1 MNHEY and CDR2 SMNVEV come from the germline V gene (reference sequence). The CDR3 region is CASSPGTGGTYTIYF. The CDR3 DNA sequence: TGTGCCAGCAGCCCCGGGACAGGGGGGACGTACACCATATATTTT.

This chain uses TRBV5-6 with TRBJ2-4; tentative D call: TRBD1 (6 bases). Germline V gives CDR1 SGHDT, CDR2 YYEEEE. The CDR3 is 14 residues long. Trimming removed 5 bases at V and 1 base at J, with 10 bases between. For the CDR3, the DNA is TGTGCCAGCAGGTTGAGGGGGGCCAAAAACATTCAGTACTTC. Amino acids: CASRLRGAKNIQYF.

CDR3 region: CASSLQGFGETQYF. The CDR3 nucleotides read TGTGCCAGCAGCTTACAGGGATTCGGAGAGACCCAGTACTTC. This chain links TRBV11-2 with TRBJ2-5; tentatively, D is TRBD1 (5 bases). Between the trimmed V and J ends, which lost 2 bases and 4 bases, there was a span of 11 bases. Germline V gene sequence: CDR1 SGHAT, CDR2 FQNNGV. The CDR3 runs to 14 residues.

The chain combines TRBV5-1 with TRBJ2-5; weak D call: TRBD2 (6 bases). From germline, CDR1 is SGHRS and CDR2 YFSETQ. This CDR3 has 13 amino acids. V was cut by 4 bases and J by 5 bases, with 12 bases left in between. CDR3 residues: CASSMTRLETQYF. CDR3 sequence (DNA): TGCGCCAGCAGCATGACTAGGTTGGAGACCCAGTACTTC.

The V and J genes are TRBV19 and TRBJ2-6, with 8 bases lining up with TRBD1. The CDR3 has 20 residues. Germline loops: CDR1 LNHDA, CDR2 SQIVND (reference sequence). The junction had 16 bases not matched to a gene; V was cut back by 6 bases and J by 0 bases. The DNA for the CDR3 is TGTGCCAGTAGAGCAGGGGGCGCCACCTTAATTGGCTCTGGGGCCAACGTCCTGACTTTC. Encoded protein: CASRAGGATLIGSGANVLTF.

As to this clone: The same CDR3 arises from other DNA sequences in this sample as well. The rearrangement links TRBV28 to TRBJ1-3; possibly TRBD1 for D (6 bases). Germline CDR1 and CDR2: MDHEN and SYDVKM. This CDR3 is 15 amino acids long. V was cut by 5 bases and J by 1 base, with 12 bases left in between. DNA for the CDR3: TGTGCCAGCAGTACACCCACAGGGTCTGGAAACACCATATATTTT. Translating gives CASSTPTGSGNTIYF.

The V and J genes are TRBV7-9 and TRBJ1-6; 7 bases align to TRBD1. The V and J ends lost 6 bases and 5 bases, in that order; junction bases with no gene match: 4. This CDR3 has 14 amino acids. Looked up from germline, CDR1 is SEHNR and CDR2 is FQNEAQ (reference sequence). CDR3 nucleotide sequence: TGTGCCAGCAGACTAACAGGGGATAATTCACCCCTCCACTTT. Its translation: CASRLTGDNSPLHF.

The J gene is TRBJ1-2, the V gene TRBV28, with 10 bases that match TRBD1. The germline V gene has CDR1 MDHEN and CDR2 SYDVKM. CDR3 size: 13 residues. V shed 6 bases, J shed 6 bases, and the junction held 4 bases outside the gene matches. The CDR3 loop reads CASRPTGGDGYTF. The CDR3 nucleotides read TGTGCCAGCAGACCGACAGGGGGCGATGGCTACACCTTC.

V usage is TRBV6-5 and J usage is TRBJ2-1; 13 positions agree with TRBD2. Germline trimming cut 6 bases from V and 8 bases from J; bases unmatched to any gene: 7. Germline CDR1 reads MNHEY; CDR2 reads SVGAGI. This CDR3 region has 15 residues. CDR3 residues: CASSAGTSGADEQFF. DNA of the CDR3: TGTGCCAGCAGCGCCGGGACTAGCGGGGCGGATGAGCAGTTCTTC.

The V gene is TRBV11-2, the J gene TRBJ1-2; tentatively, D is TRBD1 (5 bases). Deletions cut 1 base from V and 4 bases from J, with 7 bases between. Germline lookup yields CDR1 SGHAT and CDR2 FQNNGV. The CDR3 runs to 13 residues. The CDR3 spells CASSLGQLYGYTF. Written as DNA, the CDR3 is TGTGCCAGCAGCTTAGGACAGCTCTATGGCTACACCTTC.

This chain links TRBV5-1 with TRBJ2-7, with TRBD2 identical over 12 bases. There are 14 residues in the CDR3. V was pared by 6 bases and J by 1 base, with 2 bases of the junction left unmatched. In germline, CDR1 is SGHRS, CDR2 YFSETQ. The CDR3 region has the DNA TGCGCCAGCACGCTAGCGGGAGGGTCCTACGAGCAGTACTTC. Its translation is CASTLAGGSYEQYF.

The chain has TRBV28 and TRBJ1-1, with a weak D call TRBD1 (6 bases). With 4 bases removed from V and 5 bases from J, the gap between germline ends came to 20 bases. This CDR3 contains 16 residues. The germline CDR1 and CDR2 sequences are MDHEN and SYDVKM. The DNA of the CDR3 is TGTGCCAGCAGTTCCCCGGGACACCCGTCTGGGACTGAAGCTTTCTTT. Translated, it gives CASSSPGHPSGTEAFF. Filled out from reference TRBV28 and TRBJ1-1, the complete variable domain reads DVKVTQSSRYLVKRTGEKVFLECVQDMDHENMFWYRQDPGLGLRLIYFSYDVKMKEKGDIPEGYSVSREKKERFSLILESASTNQTSMYLCASSSPGHPSGTEAFFGQGTRLTVV.

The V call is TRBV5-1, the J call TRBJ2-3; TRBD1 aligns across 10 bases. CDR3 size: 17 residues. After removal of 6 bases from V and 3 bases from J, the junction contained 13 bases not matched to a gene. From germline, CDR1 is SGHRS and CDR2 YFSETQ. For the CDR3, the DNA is TGCGCCAGCAACAATCCCAGAGACAGGGGGCGAACAGATACGCAGTATTTT. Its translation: CASNNPRDRGRTDTQYF.

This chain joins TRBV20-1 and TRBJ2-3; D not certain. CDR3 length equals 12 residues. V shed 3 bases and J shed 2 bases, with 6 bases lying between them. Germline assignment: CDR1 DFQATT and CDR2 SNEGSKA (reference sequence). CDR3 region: CSASPNTDTQYF. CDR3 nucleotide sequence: TGCAGTGCTAGTCCTAACACAGATACGCAGTATTTT.

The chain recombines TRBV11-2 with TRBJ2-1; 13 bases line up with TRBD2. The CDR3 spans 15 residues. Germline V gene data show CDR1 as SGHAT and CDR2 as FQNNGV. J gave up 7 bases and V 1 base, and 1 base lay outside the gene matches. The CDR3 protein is CASSLGTSGSNEQFF. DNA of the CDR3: TGTGCCAGCAGCTTAGGGACTAGCGGGAGTAATGAGCAGTTCTTC.

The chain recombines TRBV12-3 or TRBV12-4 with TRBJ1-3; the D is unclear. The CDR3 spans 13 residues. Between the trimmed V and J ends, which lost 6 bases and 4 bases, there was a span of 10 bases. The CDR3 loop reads CASSLRPGNTIYF. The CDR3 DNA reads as TGTGCCAGCAGCCTGCGGCCCGGAAACACCATATATTTT.

The CDR3 loop reads CASSRPHSYEQYF. CDR3 sequence (DNA): TGTGCCAGCAGCAGGCCACACTCCTACGAGCAGTACTTC. V is TRBV28 and J is TRBJ2-7; D is unresolved. Germline CDR1 MDHEN, CDR2 SYDVKM. The CDR3 contains 13 residues. Trimming pared 6 bases from V and 0 bases from J, leaving 9 bases between.

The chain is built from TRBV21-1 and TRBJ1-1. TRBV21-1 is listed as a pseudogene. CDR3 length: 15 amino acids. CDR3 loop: CASSKRIDLNTEAFF. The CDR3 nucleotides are TGTGCCAGCAGCAAACGAATAGATTTGAACACTGAAGCTTTCTTT.

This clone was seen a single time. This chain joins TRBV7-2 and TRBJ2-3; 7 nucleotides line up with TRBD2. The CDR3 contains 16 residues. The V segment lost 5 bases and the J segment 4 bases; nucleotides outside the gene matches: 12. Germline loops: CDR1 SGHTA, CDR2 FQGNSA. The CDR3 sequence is CASSPGGGGGPDTQYF. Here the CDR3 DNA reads TGTGCCAGCAGCCCAGGAGGCGGGGGAGGGCCAGATACGCAGTATTTT.

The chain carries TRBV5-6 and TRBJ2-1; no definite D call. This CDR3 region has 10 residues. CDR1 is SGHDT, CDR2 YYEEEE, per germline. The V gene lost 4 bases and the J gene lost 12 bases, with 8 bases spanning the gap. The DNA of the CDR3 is TGTGCCAGCAGCAACCCGGGGCAGTTCTTC. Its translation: CASSNPGQFF.

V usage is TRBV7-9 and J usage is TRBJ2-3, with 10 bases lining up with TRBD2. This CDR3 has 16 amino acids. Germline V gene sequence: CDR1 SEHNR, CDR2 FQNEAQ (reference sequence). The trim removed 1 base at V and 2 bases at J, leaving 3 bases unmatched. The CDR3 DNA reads TGTGCCAGCAGCTTAGAGGGACTAGCGTCCACAGATACGCAGTATTTT. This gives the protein CASSLEGLASTDTQYF.

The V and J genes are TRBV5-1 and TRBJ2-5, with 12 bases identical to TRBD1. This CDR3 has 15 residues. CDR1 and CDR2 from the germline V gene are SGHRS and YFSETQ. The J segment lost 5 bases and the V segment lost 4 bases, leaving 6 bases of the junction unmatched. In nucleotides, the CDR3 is TGCGCCAGCAGCACGGGACAGGGGGCTTTCGAGACCCAGTACTTC. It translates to CASSTGQGAFETQYF.